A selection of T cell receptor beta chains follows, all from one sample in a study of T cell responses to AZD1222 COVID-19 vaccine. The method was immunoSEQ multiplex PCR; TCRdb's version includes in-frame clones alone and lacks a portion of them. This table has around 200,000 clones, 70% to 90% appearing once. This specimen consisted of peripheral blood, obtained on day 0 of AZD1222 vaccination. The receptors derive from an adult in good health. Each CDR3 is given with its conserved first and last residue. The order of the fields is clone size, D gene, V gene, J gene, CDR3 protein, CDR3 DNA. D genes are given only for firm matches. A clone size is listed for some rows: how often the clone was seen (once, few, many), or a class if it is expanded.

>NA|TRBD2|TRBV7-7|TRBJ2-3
CASSLGAGGTTDTQYF
TGTGCTAGCAGCTTAGGAGCGGGAGGCACCACAGATACGCAGTATTTT
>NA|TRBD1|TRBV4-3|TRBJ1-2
CASSPGTGEVAGYTF
TGCGCCAGCAGCCCCGGGACAGGGGAAGTCGCTGGCTACACCTTC
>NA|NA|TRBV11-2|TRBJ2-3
CASSLRTKGYTDTQYF
TGTGCCAGCAGCCTTCGGACTAAAGGTTACACAGATACGCAGTATTTT
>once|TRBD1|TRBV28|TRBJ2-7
CASSSDRGDSYYEQYF
TGTGCCAGCAGTTCCGACAGGGGAGATTCTTACTACGAGCAGTACTTC
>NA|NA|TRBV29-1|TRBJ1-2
CSVDETQTPYGYTF
TGCAGCGTTGATGAGACCCAGACCCCCTATGGCTACACCTTC
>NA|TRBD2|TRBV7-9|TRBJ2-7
CASSFPELASYEQYF
TGTGCCAGCAGCTTTCCCGAACTAGCGTCCTACGAGCAGTACTTC
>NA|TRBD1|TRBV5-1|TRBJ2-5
CASSLGQGARETQYF
TGCGCCAGCAGCTTGGGACAGGGGGCGCGTGAGACCCAGTACTTC
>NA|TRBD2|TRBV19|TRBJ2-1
CASSLLGSGGANEQFF
TGTGCCAGTAGTCTCCTGGGGAGCGGGGGGGCCAATGAGCAGTTCTTC
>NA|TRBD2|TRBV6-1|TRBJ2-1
CASSEGTSGRVKQFF
TGTGCCAGCAGTGAAGGGACTAGCGGGAGGGTCAAGCAGTTCTTC
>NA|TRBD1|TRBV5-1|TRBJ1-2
CASSKDRANYGYTF
TGCGCCAGCAGCAAGGACAGGGCGAACTATGGCTACACCTTC
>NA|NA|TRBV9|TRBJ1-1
CASSLSAREGTEAFF
TGTGCCAGCAGCCTGAGCGCCAGGGAGGGCACTGAAGCTTTCTTT
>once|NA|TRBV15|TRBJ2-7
CATSGTTGEQYF
TGTGCCACCAGCGGAACAACAGGGGAGCAGTACTTC
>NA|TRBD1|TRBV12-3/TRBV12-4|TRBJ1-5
CASSTGENQPQHF
TGTGCCAGCAGTACAGGGGAGAATCAGCCCCAGCATTTT
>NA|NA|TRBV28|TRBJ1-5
CAVYPGESNQPQHF
TGTGCCGTCTACCCGGGGGAGAGCAATCAGCCCCAGCATTTT
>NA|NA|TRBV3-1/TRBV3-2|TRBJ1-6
CASSLETGGGPSPLHF
TGTGCCAGCAGCCTTGAGACGGGAGGGGGACCTTCACCCCTCCACTTT
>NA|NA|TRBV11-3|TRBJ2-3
CASSPQTGGTDTQYF
TGTGCCAGCAGCCCTCAGACAGGTGGCACAGATACGCAGTATTTT
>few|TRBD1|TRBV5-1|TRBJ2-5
CASSLADRGKETQYF
TGCGCCAGCAGCTTGGCTGACAGGGGAAAAGAGACCCAGTACTTC
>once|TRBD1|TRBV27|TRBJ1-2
CASRLSTGAHGLGYTF
TGTGCCAGCAGGTTATCCACAGGGGCCCATGGGTTAGGCTACACCTTC
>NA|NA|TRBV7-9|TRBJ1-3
CASSPGTDFSGNTIYF
TGTGCCAGCAGCCCGGGAACGGACTTCTCTGGAAACACCATATATTTT
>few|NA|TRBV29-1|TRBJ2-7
CSVIRDPSSYEQYF
TGCAGCGTTATCCGGGATCCTAGCTCCTACGAGCAGTACTTC
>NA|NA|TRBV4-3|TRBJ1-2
CASSQASRGGGYTF
TGCGCCAGCAGCCAAGCGTCCCGGGGAGGTGGCTACACCTTC
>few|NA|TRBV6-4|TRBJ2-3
CASSRDGLSTQYF
TGTGCCAGCAGCCGGGACGGCCTAAGTACGCAGTATTTT
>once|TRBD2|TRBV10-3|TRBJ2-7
CAISESGVAGTYEQYF
TGTGCCATCAGTGAGTCTGGGGTAGCGGGCACCTACGAGCAGTACTTC
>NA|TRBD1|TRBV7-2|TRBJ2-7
CASSPSGTGAYEQYF
TGTGCCAGCAGCCCCTCCGGGACAGGGGCTTACGAGCAGTACTTC
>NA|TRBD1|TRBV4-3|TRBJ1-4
CASRDRGSTNEKLFF
TGCGCCAGCAGAGACAGGGGCTCAACTAATGAAAAACTGTTTTTT
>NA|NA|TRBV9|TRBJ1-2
CASSVVEGSAFAF
TGTGCCAGCAGCGTAGTTGAGGGGTCGGCTTTCGCCTTC
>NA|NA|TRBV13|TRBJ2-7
CASSRRDEQYF
TGTGCCAGCAGCCGCAGGGATGAGCAGTACTTC
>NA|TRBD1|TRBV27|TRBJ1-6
CASSPRTGTSFGSPLHF
TGTGCCAGCAGTCCACGGACAGGAACCTCTTTCGGGTCACCCCTCCACTTT
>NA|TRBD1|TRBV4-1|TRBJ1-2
CASSQDPARGRVGYTF
TGCGCCAGCAGCCAAGATCCTGCCAGGGGGCGGGTTGGCTACACCTTC
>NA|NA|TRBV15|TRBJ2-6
CATSRDGTSGANVLTF
TGTGCCACCAGCAGAGATGGGACCTCTGGGGCCAACGTCCTGACTTTC
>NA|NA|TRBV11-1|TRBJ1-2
CASSNGVKFNYGYTF
TGTGCCAGCAGCAATGGAGTGAAGTTCAACTATGGCTACACCTTC
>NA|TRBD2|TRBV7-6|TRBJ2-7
CASSLAGTAGVQNEQYF
TGTGCCAGCAGCTTAGCGGGGACGGCGGGGGTTCAGAACGAGCAGTACTTC
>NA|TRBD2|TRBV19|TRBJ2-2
CASSLAVAPTGELFF
TGTGCCAGCTCACTAGCGGTCGCACCTACCGGGGAGCTGTTTTTT